This TCR beta chain is drawn from a study of memory CD4+ T cells and cytomegalovirus serostatus. This CDR3 is 13 amino acids long. Germline CDR1 SNHLY, CDR2 FYNNEI. Between the trimmed V and J ends, which lost 6 bases and 4 bases, there was a span of 10 bases. About this clone: Its antigen is not identified.

Produced via immunoSEQ multiplex PCR; TCRdb's table is partial and in-frame only. In the table there are 50,000 or so clones, around 74% of which are singletons. General study points: Each of approximately 73 CMV-associated TCRbeta sequences occurred in one to five individuals.

Single viable CD3+CD4+CD8-CD45RO+ cells were sorted as the memory CD4+ T cells. The sample comprised memory CD4+ T cells from blood. This receptor was identified in an adult in good health and CMV-seropositive. The chain recombines TRBV2 with TRBJ1-3; TRBD1 might be the D (5 bases). For the CDR3, the DNA is TGTGCCAGCAGACAGGACACAGGAAACACCATATATTTT. Translation: CASRQDTGNTIYF.